This TCR beta chain was obtained from a study of cytomegalovirus exposure and HLA in healthy donors. In regard to this clone: Its antigen remains unknown.

General study points: A few CMV-associated chains proved CMV antigen-specific in vitro. For cytomegalovirus status, the classifier reportedly gave diagnoses with high specificity and sensitivity.

Germline CDR1 is GTSNPN and CDR2 is SVGIG (reference sequence). This CDR3 comprises 11 residues. V lost 3 bases and J 3 bases, leaving 5 bases between the germline ends. The donors belonged to the approximately 120-subject validation cohort, separate from the roughly 670-subject first cohort. TCRdb's table, derived via immunoSEQ multiplex PCR, lists solely in-frame clones and lacks some. The data show 300,000 to 450,000 clones, roughly 89% seen once. The chain combines TRBV30 with TRBJ1-1; D might be TRBD1 (5 bases). The sequenced sample was PBMCs. The sequence came from a woman under 30 in good health and CMV-seronegative. DNA for the CDR3: TGTGCCTGGAGGGGGCACACTGAAGCTTTCTTT. Its protein product is CAWRGHTEAFF.